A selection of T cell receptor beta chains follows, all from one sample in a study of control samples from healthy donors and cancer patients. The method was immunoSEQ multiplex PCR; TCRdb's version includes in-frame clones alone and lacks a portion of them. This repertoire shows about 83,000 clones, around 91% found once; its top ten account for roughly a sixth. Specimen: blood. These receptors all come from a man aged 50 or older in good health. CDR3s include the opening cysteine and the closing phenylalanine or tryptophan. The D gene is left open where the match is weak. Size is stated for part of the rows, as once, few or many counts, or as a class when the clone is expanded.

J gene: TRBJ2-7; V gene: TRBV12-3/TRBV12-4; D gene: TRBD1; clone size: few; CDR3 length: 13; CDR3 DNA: TGTGCCAGCAGAGACAGGGGTATTAACGAGCAGTACTTC; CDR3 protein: CASRDRGINEQYF
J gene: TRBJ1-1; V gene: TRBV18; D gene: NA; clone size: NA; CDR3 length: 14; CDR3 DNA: TGTGCCAGCTCACCCATCCGGGCGAACACTGAAGCTTTCTTT; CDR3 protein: CASSPIRANTEAFF
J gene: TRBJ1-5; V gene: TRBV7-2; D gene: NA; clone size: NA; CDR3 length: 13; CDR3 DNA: TGTGCCAGCAGCCAATCGACATCCCAGCCCCAGCATTTT; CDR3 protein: CASSQSTSQPQHF
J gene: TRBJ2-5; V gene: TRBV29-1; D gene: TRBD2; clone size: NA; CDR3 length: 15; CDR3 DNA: TGCAGCGTAGGGACTAGCGGGGGGGCTAGAGAGACCCAGTACTTC; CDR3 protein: CSVGTSGGARETQYF
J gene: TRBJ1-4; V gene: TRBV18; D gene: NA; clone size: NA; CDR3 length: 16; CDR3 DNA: TGTGCCAGCTCACCACCGGCGTCCGGGTTTAATGAAAAACTGTTTTTT; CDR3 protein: CASSPPASGFNEKLFF
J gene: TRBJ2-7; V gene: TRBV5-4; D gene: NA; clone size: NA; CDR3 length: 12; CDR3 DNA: TGTGCCAGCAGCTTGGACAGTAACGAGCAGTACTTC; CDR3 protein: CASSLDSNEQYF
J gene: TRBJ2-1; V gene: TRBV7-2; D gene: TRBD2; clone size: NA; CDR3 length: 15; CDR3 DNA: TGTGCCAGCAGCCTCAGCGGGGGGACGTACAATGAGCAGTTCTTC; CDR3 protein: CASSLSGGTYNEQFF
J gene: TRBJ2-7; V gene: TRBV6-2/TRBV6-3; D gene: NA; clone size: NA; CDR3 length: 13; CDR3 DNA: TGTGCCAGCAGTAACCCGCCGGCTGGGGAGCAGTACTTC; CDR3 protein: CASSNPPAGEQYF
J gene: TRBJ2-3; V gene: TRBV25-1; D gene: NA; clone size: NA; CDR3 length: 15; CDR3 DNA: TGTGCCAGCAGTGAAGGAAGCAGAAGCACAGATACGCAGTATTTT; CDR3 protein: CASSEGSRSTDTQYF
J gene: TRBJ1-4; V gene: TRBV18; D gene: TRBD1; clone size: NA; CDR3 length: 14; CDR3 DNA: TGTGCCAGCTCACCGCGACAGGGACAGGAAAAACTGTTTTTT; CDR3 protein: CASSPRQGQEKLFF
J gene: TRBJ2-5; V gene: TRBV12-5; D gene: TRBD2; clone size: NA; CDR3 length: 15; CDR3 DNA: TGTGCTAGTGGTCGGGATTTGGGACTAAAAGAGACCCAGTACTTC; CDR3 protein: CASGRDLGLKETQYF
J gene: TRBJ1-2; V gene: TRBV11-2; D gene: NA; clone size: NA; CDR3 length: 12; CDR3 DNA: TGTGCCAGCAGCTTAGGAGCTTATGGCTACACCTTC; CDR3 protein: CASSLGAYGYTF
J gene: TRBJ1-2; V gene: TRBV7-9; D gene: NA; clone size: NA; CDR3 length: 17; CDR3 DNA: TGTGCCAGCAGCTTAGTGTTGGGGAAGGGCAGTGGGGATGGCTACACCTTC; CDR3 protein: CASSLVLGKGSGDGYTF
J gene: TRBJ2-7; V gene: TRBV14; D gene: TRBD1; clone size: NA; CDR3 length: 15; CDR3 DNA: TGTGCCAGCAGCCAAGAGGGACAGGGGTTGATTCGGGCGTACTTC; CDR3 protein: CASSQEGQGLIRAYF
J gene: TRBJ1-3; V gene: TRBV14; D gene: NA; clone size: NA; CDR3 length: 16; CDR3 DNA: TGTGCCAGCAGCCAAATAGGGGTTCCCTCTGGAAACACCATATATTTT; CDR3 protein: CASSQIGVPSGNTIYF
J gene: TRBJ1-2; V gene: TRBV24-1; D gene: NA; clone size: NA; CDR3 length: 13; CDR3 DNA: TGTGCCACCAGCGTCGGCAGGAACTATGGCTACACCTTC; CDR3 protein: CATSVGRNYGYTF
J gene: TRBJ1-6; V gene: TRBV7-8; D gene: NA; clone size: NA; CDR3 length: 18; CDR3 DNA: TGTGCCAGCAGCTTATCTGGGGTCCGCGGCTCCTATAATTCACCCCTCCACTTT; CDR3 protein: CASSLSGVRGSYNSPLHF
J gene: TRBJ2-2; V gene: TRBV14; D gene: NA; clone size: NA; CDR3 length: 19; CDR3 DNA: TGTGCCAGCAGCCAAGATGACCACCCACGGCGGGGGCGACCCGGGGAGCTGTTTTTT; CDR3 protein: CASSQDDHPRRGRPGELFF
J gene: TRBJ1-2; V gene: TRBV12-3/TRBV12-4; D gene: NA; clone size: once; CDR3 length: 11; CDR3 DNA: TGTGCCAGCAGTCCCGGACGTGGCTACACCTTC; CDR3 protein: CASSPGRGYTF
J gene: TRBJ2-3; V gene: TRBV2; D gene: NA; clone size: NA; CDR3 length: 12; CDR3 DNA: TGTGCCAGCAAATTCCAGGGAGATACGCAGTATTTT; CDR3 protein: CASKFQGDTQYF
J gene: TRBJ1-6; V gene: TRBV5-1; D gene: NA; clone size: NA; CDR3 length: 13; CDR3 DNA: TGCGCCAGCAGCTTGGCCGTGCGTTCACCCCTCCACTTT; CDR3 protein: CASSLAVRSPLHF
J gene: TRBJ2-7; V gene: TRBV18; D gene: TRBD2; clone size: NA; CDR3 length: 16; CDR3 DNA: TGTGCCAGCTCACCACCGCTATTAGCGGGGCTAAGTGAGCAGTACTTC; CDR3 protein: CASSPPLLAGLSEQYF